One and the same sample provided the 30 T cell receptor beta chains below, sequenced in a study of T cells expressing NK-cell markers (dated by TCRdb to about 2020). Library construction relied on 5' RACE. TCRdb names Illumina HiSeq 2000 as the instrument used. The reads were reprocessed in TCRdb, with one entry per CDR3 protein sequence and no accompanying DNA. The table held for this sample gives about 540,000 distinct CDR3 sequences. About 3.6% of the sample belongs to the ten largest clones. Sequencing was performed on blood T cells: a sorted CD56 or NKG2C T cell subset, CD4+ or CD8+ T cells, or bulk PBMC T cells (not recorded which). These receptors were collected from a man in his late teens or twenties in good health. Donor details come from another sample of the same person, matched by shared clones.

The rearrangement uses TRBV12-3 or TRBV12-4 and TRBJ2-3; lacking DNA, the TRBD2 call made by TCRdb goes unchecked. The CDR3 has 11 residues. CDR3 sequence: CASSSAGTQYF.

The CDR3 is CASSLEGTPYQPQHF. V is TRBV5-1 and J is TRBJ1-5; the D call of TRBD1 rests on TCRdb alone, since no DNA is present to check it. From germline, CDR1 is SGHRS and CDR2 YFSETQ. This CDR3 contains 15 residues.

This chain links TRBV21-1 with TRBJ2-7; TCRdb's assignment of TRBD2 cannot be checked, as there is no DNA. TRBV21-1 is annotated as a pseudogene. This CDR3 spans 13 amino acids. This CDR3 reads CAREREWSYEQYF.

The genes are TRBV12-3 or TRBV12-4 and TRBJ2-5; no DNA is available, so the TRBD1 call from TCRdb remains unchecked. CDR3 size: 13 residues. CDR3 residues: CASRQGGQETQYF.

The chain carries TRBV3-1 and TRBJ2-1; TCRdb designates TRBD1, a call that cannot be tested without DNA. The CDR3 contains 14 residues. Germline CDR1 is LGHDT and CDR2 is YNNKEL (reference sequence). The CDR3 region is CASSQLRTDNEQFF.

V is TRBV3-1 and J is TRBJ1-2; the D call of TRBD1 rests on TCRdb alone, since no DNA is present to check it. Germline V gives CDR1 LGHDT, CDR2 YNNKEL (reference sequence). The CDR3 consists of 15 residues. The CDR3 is CASSQLPQGAYGYTF.

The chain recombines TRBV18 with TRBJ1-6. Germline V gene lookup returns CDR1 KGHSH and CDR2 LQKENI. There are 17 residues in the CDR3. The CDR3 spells CASSPPRDAYYNSPLHF.

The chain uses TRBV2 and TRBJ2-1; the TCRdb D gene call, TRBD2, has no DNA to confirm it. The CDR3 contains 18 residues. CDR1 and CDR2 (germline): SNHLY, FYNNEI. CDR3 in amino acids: CASSVFVGSSGTYNEQFF.

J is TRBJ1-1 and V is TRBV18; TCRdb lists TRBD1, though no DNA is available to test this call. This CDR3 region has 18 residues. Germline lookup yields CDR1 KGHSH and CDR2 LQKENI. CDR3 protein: CASSFVSTGTGVSTEAFF.

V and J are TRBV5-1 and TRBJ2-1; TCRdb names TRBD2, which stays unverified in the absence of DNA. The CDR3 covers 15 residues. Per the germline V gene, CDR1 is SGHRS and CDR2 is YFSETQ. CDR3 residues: CASSLELVYSDEQFF.

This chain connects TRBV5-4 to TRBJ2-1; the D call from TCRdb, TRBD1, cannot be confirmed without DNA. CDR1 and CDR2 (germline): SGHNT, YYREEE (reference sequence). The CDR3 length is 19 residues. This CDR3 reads CASSLVGASQALGFNEQFF.

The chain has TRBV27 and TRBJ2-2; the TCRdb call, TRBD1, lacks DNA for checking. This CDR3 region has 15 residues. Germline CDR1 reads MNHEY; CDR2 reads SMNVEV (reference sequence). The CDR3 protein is CASRWTGAETGELFF.

The CDR3 region is CASSELGLAVSSYEQYF. J is TRBJ2-7 and V is TRBV27; TCRdb outputs TRBD2, but without DNA this stays unchecked. CDR3 size: 17 residues. The germline gives CDR1 MNHEY, CDR2 SMNVEV (reference sequence).

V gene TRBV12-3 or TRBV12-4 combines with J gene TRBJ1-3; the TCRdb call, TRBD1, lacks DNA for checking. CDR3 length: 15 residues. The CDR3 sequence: CASSLSGASGNTIYF.

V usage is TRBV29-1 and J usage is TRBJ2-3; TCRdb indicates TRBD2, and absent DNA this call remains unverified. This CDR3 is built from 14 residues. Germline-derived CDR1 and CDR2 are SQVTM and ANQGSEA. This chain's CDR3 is CSVDLAGITGTQYF.

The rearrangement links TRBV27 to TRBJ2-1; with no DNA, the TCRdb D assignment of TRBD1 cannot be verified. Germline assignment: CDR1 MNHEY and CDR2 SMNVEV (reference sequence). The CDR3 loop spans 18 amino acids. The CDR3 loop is CASSPDRQALFVYNEQFF.

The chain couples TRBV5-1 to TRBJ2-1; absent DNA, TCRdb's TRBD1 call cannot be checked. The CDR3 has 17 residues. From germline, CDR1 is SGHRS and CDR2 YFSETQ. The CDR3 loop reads CASGIPRTGSPYNEQFF.

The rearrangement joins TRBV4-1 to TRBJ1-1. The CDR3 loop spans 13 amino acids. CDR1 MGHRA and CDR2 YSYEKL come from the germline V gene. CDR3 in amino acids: CASSQPGRTEAFF.

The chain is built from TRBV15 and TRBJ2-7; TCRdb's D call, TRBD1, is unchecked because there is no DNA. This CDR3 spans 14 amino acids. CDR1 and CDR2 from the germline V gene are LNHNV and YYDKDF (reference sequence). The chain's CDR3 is CATSSRDGSYEQYF.

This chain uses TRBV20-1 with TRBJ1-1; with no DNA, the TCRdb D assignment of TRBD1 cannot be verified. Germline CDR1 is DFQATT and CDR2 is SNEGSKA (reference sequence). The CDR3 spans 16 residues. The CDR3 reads CSARGWDNKRATEAFF.

The CDR3 here is CASKGQLYEQYF. The V gene is TRBV28, the J gene TRBJ2-7; no DNA is available, so the TRBD1 call from TCRdb remains unchecked. The CDR3 loop spans 12 amino acids. Germline CDR1 is MDHEN and CDR2 is SYDVKM.

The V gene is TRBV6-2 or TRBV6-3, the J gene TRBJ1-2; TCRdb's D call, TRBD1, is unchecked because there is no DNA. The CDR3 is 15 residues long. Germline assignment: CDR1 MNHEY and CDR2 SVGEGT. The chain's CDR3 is CASSYSSRGGYGYTF.

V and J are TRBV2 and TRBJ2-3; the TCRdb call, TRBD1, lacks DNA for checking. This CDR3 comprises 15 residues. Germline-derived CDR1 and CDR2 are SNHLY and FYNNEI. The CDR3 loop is CARQTGAIGTDTQYF.

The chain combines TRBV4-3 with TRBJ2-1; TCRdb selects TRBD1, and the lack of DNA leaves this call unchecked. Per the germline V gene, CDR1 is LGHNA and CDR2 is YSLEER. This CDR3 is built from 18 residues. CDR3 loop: CASSQDRVSLGAYNEQFF.

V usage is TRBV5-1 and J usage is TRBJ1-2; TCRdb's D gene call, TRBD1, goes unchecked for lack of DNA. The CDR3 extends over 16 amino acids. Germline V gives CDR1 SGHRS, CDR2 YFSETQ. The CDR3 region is CASSLALFRGQDGYTF.

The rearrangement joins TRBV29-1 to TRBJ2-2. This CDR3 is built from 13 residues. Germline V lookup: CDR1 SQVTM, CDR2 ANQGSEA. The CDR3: CSVADRALGELFF.

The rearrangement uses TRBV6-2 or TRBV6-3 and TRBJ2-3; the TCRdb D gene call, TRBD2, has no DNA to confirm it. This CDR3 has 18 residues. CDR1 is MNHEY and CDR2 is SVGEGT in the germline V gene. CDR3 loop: CASSYSLLAGEGGDTQYF.

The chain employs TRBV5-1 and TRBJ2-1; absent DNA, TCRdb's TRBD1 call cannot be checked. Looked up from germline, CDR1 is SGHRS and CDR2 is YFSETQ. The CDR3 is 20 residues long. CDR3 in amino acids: CASSLAFVGEDFRSYNEQFF. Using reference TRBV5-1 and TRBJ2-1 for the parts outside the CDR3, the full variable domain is KAGVTQTPRYLIKTRGQQVTLSCSPISGHRSVSWYQQTPGQGLQFLFEYFSETQRNKGNFPGRFSGRQFSNSRSEMNVSTLELGDSALYLCASSLAFVGEDFRSYNEQFFGPGTRLTVL.

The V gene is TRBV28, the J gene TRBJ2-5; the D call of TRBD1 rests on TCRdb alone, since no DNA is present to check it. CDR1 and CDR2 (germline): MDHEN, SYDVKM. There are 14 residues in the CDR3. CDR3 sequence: CASSLNPLNIAQYF.

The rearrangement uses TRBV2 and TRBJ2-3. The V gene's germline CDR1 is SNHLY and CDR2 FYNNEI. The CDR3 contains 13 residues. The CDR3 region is CASSEAGRDTQYF.